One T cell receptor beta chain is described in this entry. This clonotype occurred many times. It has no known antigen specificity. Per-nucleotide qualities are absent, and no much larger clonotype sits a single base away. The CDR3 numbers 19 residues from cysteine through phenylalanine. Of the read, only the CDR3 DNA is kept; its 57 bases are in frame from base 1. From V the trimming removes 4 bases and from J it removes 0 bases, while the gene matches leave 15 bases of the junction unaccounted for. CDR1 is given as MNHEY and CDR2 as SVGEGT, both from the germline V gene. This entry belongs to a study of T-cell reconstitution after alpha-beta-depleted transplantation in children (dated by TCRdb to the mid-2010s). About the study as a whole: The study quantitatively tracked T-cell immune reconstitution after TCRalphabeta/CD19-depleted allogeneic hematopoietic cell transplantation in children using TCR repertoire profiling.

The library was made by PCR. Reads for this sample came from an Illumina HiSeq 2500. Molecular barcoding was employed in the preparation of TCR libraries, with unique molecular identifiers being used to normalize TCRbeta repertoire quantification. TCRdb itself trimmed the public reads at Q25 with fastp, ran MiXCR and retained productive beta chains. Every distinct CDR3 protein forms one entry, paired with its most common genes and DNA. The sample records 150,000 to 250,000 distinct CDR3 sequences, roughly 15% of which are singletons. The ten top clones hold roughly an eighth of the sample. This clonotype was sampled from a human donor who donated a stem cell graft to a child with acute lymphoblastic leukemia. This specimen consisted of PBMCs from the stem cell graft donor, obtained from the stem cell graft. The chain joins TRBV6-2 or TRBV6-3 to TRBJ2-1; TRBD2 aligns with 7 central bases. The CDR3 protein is CASSSELRDYVDSYNEQFF. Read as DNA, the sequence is TGTGCCAGCAGTTCCGAACTGCGGGACTACGTCGACTCCTACAATGAGCAGTTCTTC.